One and the same sample provided the 22 T cell receptor beta chains below, sequenced in a study of cytomegalovirus exposure and HLA in healthy donors. The PCR ran on 60 Vbeta and 13 Jbeta primers. TCRdb's copy holds only in-frame clones and misses some; the assay was immunoSEQ multiplex PCR. The sample holds 150,000 to 160,000 clones, about four fifths seen once. Sample: PBMCs. These receptors came from a man between 18 and 29 years old in good health and CMV-seronegative.

V usage is TRBV2 and J usage is TRBJ1-3, with a possible D match to TRBD1 (5 bases). Trimming stripped 3 bases from V and 3 bases from J, with 18 bases between. Germline loops: CDR1 SNHLY, CDR2 FYNNEI. The CDR3 loop spans 17 amino acids. The CDR3 loop reads CASSEGRVVGFGNTIYF. Written as DNA, the CDR3 is TGTGCCAGCAGTGAGGGCAGGGTGGTGGGCTTTGGAAACACCATATATTTT.

A word on this clone: Other DNA sequences from this sample encode an identical CDR3 as well. The chain is built from TRBV6-5 and TRBJ1-1; D perhaps matches TRBD1 (5 bases). Per the germline V gene, CDR1 is MNHEY and CDR2 is SVGAGI. V lost 5 bases and J lost 0, with 10 bases in between. The length of the CDR3 is 14 residues. CDR3 region: CASSRQRLNTEAFF. CDR3 DNA sequence: TGTGCCAGCAGTCGACAGAGATTGAACACTGAAGCTTTCTTT.

V is TRBV19 and J is TRBJ1-1; no clear D gene. CDR3 size: 12 residues. Trimming shortened V by 6 bases and J by 8 bases, and 13 bases separated the two germline ends. The V gene's germline CDR1 is LNHDA and CDR2 SQIVND (reference sequence). The CDR3 loop is CASSLGIGEAFF. The CDR3 coding sequence is TGTGCCAGTAGCCTCGGGATCGGAGAAGCTTTCTTT.

The rearrangement uses TRBV5-1 and TRBJ1-6; 9 bases align to TRBD1. Trimming took 4 bases from V and 9 from J; bases not matched to a gene: 5. CDR1 is SGHRS and CDR2 is YFSETQ in the germline V gene. The CDR3 consists of 14 residues. In DNA, the CDR3 is TGCGCCAGCAGCGACGGACAGGGGCGTTCACCCCTCCACTTT. This translates into CASSDGQGRSPLHF. The full variable domain, its missing parts supplied by reference TRBV5-1 and TRBJ1-6, is KAGVTQTPRYLIKTRGQQVTLSCSPISGHRSVSWYQQTPGQGLQFLFEYFSETQRNKGNFPGRFSGRQFSNSRSEMNVSTLELGDSALYLCASSDGQGRSPLHFGNGTRLTVT.

V gene TRBV6-5 combines with J gene TRBJ1-2, with 8 nucleotides matching TRBD1. CDR1 and CDR2 from the germline V gene are MNHEY and SVGAGI. CDR3 length: 15 amino acids. The junction had 6 bases not matched to a gene; V was cut back by 2 bases and J by 4 bases. The CDR3 loop reads CASSYGQGAGYGYTF. The CDR3 coding sequence is TGTGCCAGCAGTTACGGGCAGGGGGCGGGCTATGGCTACACCTTC.

The chain recombines TRBV10-3 with TRBJ1-1; unclear D gene. CDR3 length: 14 amino acids. Trimming took off 4 bases at V and 4 bases at J, with 13 bases between the two ends. Germline values: CDR1 ENHRY, CDR2 SYGVKD. The CDR3 is CAISARDDGTEAFF. Written as DNA, the CDR3 is TGTGCCATCAGTGCCCGGGATGATGGCACTGAAGCTTTCTTT.

This rearrangement joins TRBV19 to TRBJ1-3; 7 bases fit TRBD1. With 5 bases clipped from V and 5 bases from J, the junction kept 6 bases outside the gene matches. The CDR3 consists of 14 residues. Germline values: CDR1 LNHDA, CDR2 SQIVND (reference sequence). CDR3 loop: CASSATGARNTIYF. The CDR3 nucleotides are TGTGCCAGTAGTGCAACAGGGGCCAGAAACACCATATATTTT.

This clone was found once. The chain is built from TRBV13 and TRBJ2-5; a weak D match, TRBD2 (6 bases). Germline V CDR1 and CDR2: PRHDT, FYEKMQ (reference sequence). This CDR3 is 16 amino acids long. Deletions cut 0 bases from V and 1 base from J, with 12 bases between. CDR3 nucleotide sequence: TGTGCCAGCAGCTTAGGGGCTAGCGCAAGCCAAGAGACCCAGTACTTC. Amino acid sequence: CASSLGASASQETQYF.

This chain joins TRBV7-9 and TRBJ2-1; TRBD2 aligns across 7 bases. The germline V gene encodes CDR1 SEHNR and CDR2 FQNEAQ (reference sequence). The length of the CDR3 is 15 residues. The J segment lost 3 bases and the V segment lost 5 bases, leaving 7 bases of the junction unmatched. The CDR3 loop reads CASSPERGIYNEQFF. The DNA for the CDR3 is TGTGCCAGCAGCCCCGAGCGGGGAATCTACAATGAGCAGTTCTTC.

The V call is TRBV6-6, the J call TRBJ1-1; D is ambiguous. Germline CDR1 and CDR2: MNHNY and SVGAGI (reference sequence). Trimming left V 6 bases short and J 1 base short, with 12 bases between. CDR3 length equals 14 residues. CDR3 nucleotide sequence: TGTGCCAGCAGAGTGACAACGGCGAACACTGAAGCTTTCTTT. Translating it yields CASRVTTANTEAFF.

The chain couples TRBV9 to TRBJ2-3, with 12 nucleotides matching TRBD2. Looked up from germline, CDR1 is SGDLS and CDR2 is YYNGEE. V shed 4 bases, J shed 0 bases, and the junction held 12 bases outside the gene matches. CDR3 size: 19 residues. The CDR3 nucleotides are TGTGCCAGCAGCCAAGATCCAACTAGCGGGGGGCCAAGCACAGATACGCAGTATTTT. This codes for CASSQDPTSGGPSTDTQYF.

The V gene is TRBV28, the J gene TRBJ2-2; perhaps TRBD1 as D (6 bases). Deletions cut 8 bases from V and 4 bases from J, with 11 bases between. The CDR3 runs 13 residues. Germline CDR1 MDHEN, CDR2 SYDVKM. DNA of the CDR3: TGTGCCAGCGAAGGGGGAATCACCGGGGAGCTGTTTTTT. Translation gives CASEGGITGELFF. Looking up the rest from reference TRBV28 and TRBJ2-2 gives the full variable domain: DVKVTQSSRYLVKRTGEKVFLECVQDMDHENMFWYRQDPGLGLRLIYFSYDVKMKEKGDIPEGYSVSREKKERFSLILESASTNQTSMYLCASEGGITGELFFGEGSRLTVL.

The CDR3 DNA reads as TGTGCCAGCAGCTTTCAGGGCTACGAGCAGTACGTC. This gives the protein CASSFQGYEQYV. The gene calls are TRBV5-6 and TRBJ2-7, with D possibly being TRBD1 (5 bases). The CDR3 is 12 amino acids. The germline V gene has CDR1 SGHDT and CDR2 YYEEEE. Trimming left V 2 bases short and J 3 bases short, with 6 bases between.

The chain combines TRBV6-4 with TRBJ2-2; 7 bases are a match to TRBD1. The V gene's germline CDR1 is MRHNA and CDR2 SNTAGT. The CDR3 sequence is 15 residues long. V was clipped by 5 bases and J by 3 bases; unmatched bases: 6. CDR3 nucleotides: TGTGCCAGCAGTCCCGGGACAGCGGACACCGGGGAGCTGTTTTTT. Residues: CASSPGTADTGELFF.

This chain connects TRBV9 to TRBJ2-4; D remains unclear. This CDR3 is 13 amino acids long. In germline, CDR1 is SGDLS, CDR2 YYNGEE. V was pared by 4 bases and J by 5 bases, with 10 bases between. The CDR3 protein is CASSSVNQNIQYF. CDR3 coding DNA: TGTGCCAGCAGCTCGGTAAATCAAAACATTCAGTACTTC. Full variable domain (remainder filled in from reference TRBV9 and TRBJ2-4): DSGVTQTPKHLITATGQRVTLRCSPRSGDLSVYWYQQSLDQGLQFLIQYYNGEERAKGNILERFSAQQFPDLHSELNLSSLELGDSALYFCASSSVNQNIQYFGAGTRLSVL.

In its sample, this clone was seen a few times. The J gene is TRBJ1-1, the V gene TRBV5-5, with 7 bases identical to TRBD1. Germline V gene lookup returns CDR1 SGHKS and CDR2 YYEKEE (reference sequence). This CDR3 region has 14 residues. V gave up 4 bases and J gave up 5 bases; unmatched junction bases: 8. For the CDR3, the DNA is TGTGCCAGCAGCGCCTCTGACAGGGCGACTGAAGCTTTCTTT. This encodes CASSASDRATEAFF.

This chain connects TRBV29-1 to TRBJ1-1, with D perhaps matching TRBD1 (5 bases). Germline loops: CDR1 SQVTM, CDR2 ANQGSEA. The CDR3 has 14 residues. V was cut by 3 bases and J by 4 bases, with 15 bases left in between. The CDR3 loop reads CSVETRVRGTEAFF. The CDR3 DNA reads as TGCAGCGTTGAGACTAGGGTTAGGGGCACTGAAGCTTTCTTT.

This chain links TRBV11-1 with TRBJ2-1; TRBD2 matches 11 bases. V shed 5 bases, J shed 3 bases, and the junction held 6 bases outside the gene matches. This CDR3 is built from 16 residues. Germline CDR1 reads SGHAT; CDR2 reads FQDESV (reference sequence). The CDR3: CASSLVAGGFYNEQFF. The CDR3 nucleotides read TGTGCCAGCAGCCTAGTAGCGGGGGGGTTCTACAATGAGCAGTTCTTC.

This clone came up a few times. This chain uses TRBV4-1 with TRBJ2-5, with D tentatively TRBD1 (5 bases). The CDR3 contains 17 residues. The germline V gene has CDR1 MGHRA and CDR2 YSYEKL. V lost 4 bases and J 4 bases, leaving 22 bases between the germline ends. For the CDR3, the DNA is TGCGCCAGCAGCCTCTTCCCACCTGGACCAAGGGGAGAGACCCAGTACTTC. It codes for CASSLFPPGPRGETQYF.

This clone was detected a few times. The J gene is TRBJ2-3, the V gene TRBV9, with a weak D call TRBD2 (6 bases). The germline V gene encodes CDR1 SGDLS and CDR2 YYNGEE. V dropped 4 bases and J dropped 6 bases, with 21 bases sitting between them. The CDR3 spans 16 residues. The CDR3, as DNA: TGTGCCAGCAGCTCTCAGCCGGGAGCCCAATCCGATACGCAGTATTTT. Amino acid sequence: CASSSQPGAQSDTQYF.

The chain links TRBV5-1 to TRBJ2-2, with D possibly being TRBD1 (6 bases). CDR3 length: 17 residues. With 6 bases removed from V and 0 bases from J, the gap between germline ends came to 18 bases. The germline gives CDR1 SGHRS, CDR2 YFSETQ. CDR3 protein: CASTLFTGTANTGELFF. DNA for the CDR3: TGCGCCAGCACCCTATTTACAGGGACGGCGAACACCGGGGAGCTGTTTTTT.

This chain joins TRBV2 and TRBJ1-5; 8 nucleotides align to TRBD1. The J segment lost 5 bases and the V segment lost 0 bases, leaving 0 bases of the junction unmatched. Per the germline V gene, CDR1 is SNHLY and CDR2 is FYNNEI. The CDR3 has 14 amino acids. This CDR3 reads CASSEADRDQPQHF. In nucleotides, the CDR3 is TGTGCCAGCAGTGAAGCGGACAGGGATCAGCCCCAGCATTTT.